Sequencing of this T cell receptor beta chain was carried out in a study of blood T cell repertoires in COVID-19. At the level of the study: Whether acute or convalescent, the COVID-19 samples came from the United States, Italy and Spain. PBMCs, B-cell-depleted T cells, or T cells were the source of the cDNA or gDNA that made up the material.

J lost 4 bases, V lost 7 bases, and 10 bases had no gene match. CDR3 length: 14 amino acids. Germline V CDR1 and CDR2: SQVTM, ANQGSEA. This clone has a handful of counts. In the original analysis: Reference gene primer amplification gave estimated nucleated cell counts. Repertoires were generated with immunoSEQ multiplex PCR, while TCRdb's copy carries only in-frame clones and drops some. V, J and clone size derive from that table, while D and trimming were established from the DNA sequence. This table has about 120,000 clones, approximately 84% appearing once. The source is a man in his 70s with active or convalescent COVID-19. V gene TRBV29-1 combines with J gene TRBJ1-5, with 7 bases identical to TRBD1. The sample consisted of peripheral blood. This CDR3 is CSAKTGARNQPQHF. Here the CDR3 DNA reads TGCAGCGCGAAAACAGGGGCGAGGAATCAGCCCCAGCATTTT. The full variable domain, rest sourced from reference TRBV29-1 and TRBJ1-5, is SAVISQKPSRDICQRGTSLTIQCQVDSQVTMMFWYRQQPGQSLTLIATANQGSEATYESGFVIDKFPISRPNLTFSTLTVSNMSPEDSSIYLCSAKTGARNQPQHFGDGTRLSIL.